The rows below give T cell receptor beta chains drawn from one sample of a study of cytomegalovirus exposure and HLA in healthy donors. Profiled with immunoSEQ multiplex PCR; TCRdb holds only in-frame clones, not every one. The data hold about 160,000 clones, with 75% to 90% observed a single time. Sample: PBMCs. The receptors come from a male donor in good health and CMV-seropositive. Both conserved end residues are part of each CDR3. The order of the fields is D gene, J gene, V gene, clone size, CDR3 DNA, CDR3 protein. A D gene is named only where the DNA matches it firmly. A clone size is listed for some rows: how often the clone was seen (once, few, many), or a class if it is expanded.

D gene: TRBD1; J gene: TRBJ2-1; V gene: TRBV6-5; clone size: NA; CDR3 DNA: TGTGCCAGCAGTGACCTGGACAGGGTGTATGAGCAGTTCTTC; CDR3 protein: CASSDLDRVYEQFF
D gene: NA; J gene: TRBJ1-4; V gene: TRBV6-5; clone size: once; CDR3 DNA: TGTGCCAGCAGTCGACAGGCGACTAATGAAAAACTGTTTTTT; CDR3 protein: CASSRQATNEKLFF
D gene: TRBD1; J gene: TRBJ1-5; V gene: TRBV19; clone size: NA; CDR3 DNA: TGTGCCAGTAGTACTACAGGGACAGGGAATAGCAATCAGCCCCAGCATTTT; CDR3 protein: CASSTTGTGNSNQPQHF
D gene: NA; J gene: TRBJ2-1; V gene: TRBV5-8; clone size: NA; CDR3 DNA: TGTGCCAGCAGCCGCAGAAACGGCGGGTCCAATGAGCAGTTCTTC; CDR3 protein: CASSRRNGGSNEQFF
D gene: TRBD2; J gene: TRBJ2-5; V gene: TRBV7-9; clone size: NA; CDR3 DNA: TGTTCCAGCAGCGGACTGACTAGCGGGGTGCAAGAGACCCAGTACTTC; CDR3 protein: CSSSGLTSGVQETQYF
D gene: TRBD2; J gene: TRBJ2-7; V gene: TRBV30; clone size: NA; CDR3 DNA: TGTGCCTGGAGTCCCGGACTAGCGGGCTACGAGCAGTACTTC; CDR3 protein: CAWSPGLAGYEQYF
D gene: NA; J gene: TRBJ2-3; V gene: TRBV6-4; clone size: NA; CDR3 DNA: TGTGCCAGCAGTGACTCGAGTAGCGAGAACACAGATACGCAGTATTTT; CDR3 protein: CASSDSSSENTDTQYF
D gene: NA; J gene: TRBJ1-2; V gene: TRBV18; clone size: NA; CDR3 DNA: TGTGCCAGCTCACCAACTTACAGTGACGGCTACACCTTC; CDR3 protein: CASSPTYSDGYTF
D gene: TRBD2; J gene: TRBJ2-2; V gene: TRBV9; clone size: NA; CDR3 DNA: TGTGCCAGCAGCGTCCTGGGGGAGGGCGGGGAGCTGTTTTTT; CDR3 protein: CASSVLGEGGELFF
D gene: TRBD1; J gene: TRBJ2-7; V gene: TRBV9; clone size: NA; CDR3 DNA: TGTGCCAGCAGCGGACAGGGGAAGTCCTACGAGCAGTACTTC; CDR3 protein: CASSGQGKSYEQYF
D gene: TRBD2; J gene: TRBJ2-3; V gene: TRBV7-2; clone size: NA; CDR3 DNA: TGTGCCAGCAGCTCGGGACTAGCGACAGATACGCAGTATTTT; CDR3 protein: CASSSGLATDTQYF
D gene: NA; J gene: TRBJ2-1; V gene: TRBV5-8; clone size: NA; CDR3 DNA: TGTGCCAGCAGCTACGAAGTCGGACATCCAGCCTACAATGAGCAGTTCTTC; CDR3 protein: CASSYEVGHPAYNEQFF
D gene: NA; J gene: TRBJ2-7; V gene: TRBV9; clone size: once; CDR3 DNA: TGTGCCAGCAGCGTAGGAGGCCAGGGCCCCTACGAGCAGTACTTC; CDR3 protein: CASSVGGQGPYEQYF
D gene: NA; J gene: TRBJ1-1; V gene: TRBV25-1; clone size: NA; CDR3 DNA: TGTGCCAGCCGAAGTGGAGGGTTGAGTATGAACACTGAAGCTTTCTTT; CDR3 protein: CASRSGGLSMNTEAFF
D gene: TRBD1; J gene: TRBJ2-7; V gene: TRBV29-1; clone size: NA; CDR3 DNA: TGCAGCGCTCTCCCGGGACAGGGGGCCGAGCAGTACTTC; CDR3 protein: CSALPGQGAEQYF